These 7 T cell receptor beta chains came from one sample sequenced in a study of shared clonotypes between healthy human individuals. Clones were sequenced by immunoSEQ multiplex PCR, and TCRdb holds only the in-frame ones, with some missing. The repertoire consists of around 2.1 million clones, with approximately 96% occurring once and the leading ten covering 0.1% to 0.15%. What was sequenced was naive CD4+ T cells sorted from blood. Subset noted: CD45RA+ positively selected. Source of these receptors: a man aged 18 to 29 in good health.

The V and J genes are TRBV5-1 and TRBJ2-6; D unresolved. The CDR3 runs 14 residues. Germline V gene lookup returns CDR1 SGHRS and CDR2 YFSETQ. Trimming took 5 bases from V and 0 from J, leaving 6 bases between them. CDR3 bases: TGCGCCAGCAGAAGGGACTCTGGGGCCAACGTCCTGACTTTC. Translated: CASRRDSGANVLTF.

This clone is a singleton in its sample. The V call is TRBV10-3, the J call TRBJ2-7; D is possibly TRBD1 (6 bases). The CDR3 covers 15 residues. Trimming took off 3 bases at V and 0 bases at J, with 12 bases between the two ends. Per germline, CDR1 ENHRY and CDR2 SYGVKD. The CDR3 sequence: CAISDAQGSSYEQYF. CDR3 DNA: TGTGCCATCAGTGATGCGCAGGGGAGCTCCTACGAGCAGTACTTC.

V usage is TRBV19 and J usage is TRBJ1-6; D is perhaps TRBD1 (5 bases). The CDR3 contains 16 residues. V gave up 10 bases and J gave up 4 bases, with 20 bases separating them. Germline V gene lookup returns CDR1 LNHDA and CDR2 SQIVND (reference sequence). CDR3 nucleotides: TGTGCCACTATGGCCCAGGGATCCTTTTATAATTCACCCCTCCACTTT. This gives the protein CATMAQGSFYNSPLHF.

The chain is built from TRBV25-1 and TRBJ2-7; D is perhaps TRBD2 (5 bases). CDR3 size: 12 residues. Germline assignment: CDR1 MGHDK and CDR2 SYGVNS. V lost 6 bases to trimming and J lost 5 bases, with 11 bases between them. This chain's CDR3 is CASSYTRNEQYF. CDR3 DNA: TGTGCCAGCAGCTACACTAGAAACGAGCAGTACTTC.

This rearrangement joins TRBV4-1 to TRBJ2-3, with D possibly TRBD1 on 6 matching bases. The CDR3 is 16 residues long. Per germline, CDR1 MGHRA and CDR2 YSYEKL. The V and J ends lost 3 bases and 4 bases respectively, with 17 bases between them. CDR3 DNA: TGCGCCAGCAGCCACTCGAGGGGGACCACTCCAGATACGCAGTATTTT. This sequence encodes CASSHSRGTTPDTQYF.

In regard to this clone: The same CDR3 also results from other DNA sequences found in this sample. The J gene is TRBJ1-3, the V gene TRBV19; unclear D gene. The length of the CDR3 is 12 residues. Trimming removed 4 bases at V and 0 bases at J, with 1 base between. Germline CDR1 and CDR2: LNHDA and SQIVND (reference sequence). The CDR3 spells CASSTSGNTIYF. The CDR3 DNA reads as TGTGCCAGTAGTACCTCTGGAAACACCATATATTTT. Supplemented by reference TRBV19 and TRBJ1-3, the full variable domain reads DGGITQSPKYLFRKEGQNVTLSCEQNLNHDAMYWYRQDPGQGLRLIYYSQIVNDFQKGDIAEGYSVSREKKESFPLTVTSAQKNPTAFYLCASSTSGNTIYFGEGSWLTVV.

The V and J genes are TRBV2 and TRBJ1-5; 8 positions match TRBD1. Germline V lookup: CDR1 SNHLY, CDR2 FYNNEI. The ends lost 2 bases at V and 6 bases at J; junction bases unmatched: 6. CDR3 length: 15 residues. The CDR3 DNA reads as TGTGCCAGCAGTGAAAGGACAGGGAATGGTCAGCCCCAGCATTTT. This gives the protein CASSERTGNGQPQHF.